What follows are 25 T cell receptor beta chains derived from one specimen sequenced in a study of beta chain features in type 1 diabetes (dated by TCRdb to the late 2010s). Overall results and qualifications from the work: A moderate but significant shortening of TCRB CDR3 length was observed in type 1 diabetes patients in all four CD4+ subsets.

Which antigens these TCRs recognize remains unknown. The library was made by the immunoSEQ multiplex PCR assay. The entire amount of isolated RNA was reverse transcribed using the High Capacity cDNA Reverse Transcription Kit, so the sequenced TCRB transcripts were expressed ones. Held by TCRdb, this immuneACCESS table contains in-frame sequences only and omits some clones. Under half of the omission traces to an unresolved V gene where checked; the cause of the rest is unknown. The sample table records 630,000 or so clones; around 15% of these occur just once. The ten top clones hold less than 0.04% of the sample. Material: naive CD4+ T cells from blood. The label giving this sample's cell subset or site can be read as: true naive CD4+ T cells. These receptors originate from a man aged 18 to 30 with type 1 diabetes.

This chain joins TRBV7-9 and TRBJ1-2, with D perhaps TRBD1 (6 bases). The germline V and J ends were trimmed by 3 bases and 2 bases, with 13 bases remaining between them. The CDR3 contains 15 residues. Germline values: CDR1 SEHNR, CDR2 FQNEAQ (reference sequence). The CDR3 is CASSFETGRNYGYTF. DNA of the CDR3: TGTGCCAGCAGCTTCGAAACAGGGAGGAACTATGGCTACACCTTC.

The rearrangement links TRBV9 to TRBJ1-2; D not certain. V lost 4 bases, J lost 5 bases, and 15 bases lay in between. The CDR3 contains 14 residues. Looked up from germline, CDR1 is SGDLS and CDR2 is YYNGEE. CDR3 nucleotide sequence: TGTGCCAGCAGCCCGATCCAAGGGCTTTATGGCTACACCTTC. Encoded protein: CASSPIQGLYGYTF. Filled out from reference TRBV9 and TRBJ1-2, the complete variable domain reads DSGVTQTPKHLITATGQRVTLRCSPRSGDLSVYWYQQSLDQGLQFLIQYYNGEERAKGNILERFSAQQFPDLHSELNLSSLELGDSALYFCASSPIQGLYGYTFGSGTRLTVV.

This chain connects TRBV30 to TRBJ1-1, with 7 bases matching TRBD1. Germline CDR1 is GTSNPN and CDR2 is SVGIG (reference sequence). CDR3 size: 15 residues. V dropped 2 bases and J dropped 0; count of bases not matched to a gene: 6. The CDR3 nucleotides are TGTGCCTGGAGTACCCCGACAGGGTTGAACACTGAAGCTTTCTTT. This encodes CAWSTPTGLNTEAFF.

In its sample, this clone was seen once. This chain links TRBV19 with TRBJ1-2, with D uncertain. The CDR3 extends over 13 amino acids. Germline V CDR1 and CDR2: LNHDA, SQIVND (reference sequence). The V and J ends lost 5 bases and 4 bases respectively, with 11 bases between them. CDR3 sequence (DNA): TGTGCCAGTAGTCGAACAGCGATCTATGGCTACACCTTC. Amino acid sequence: CASSRTAIYGYTF.

In its sample, this clone was seen a few times. The rearrangement links TRBV7-9 to TRBJ1-3; D not certain. Trimming cost V 0 bases and J 0 bases, with 12 bases left between them. This CDR3 spans 17 amino acids. Germline CDR1 is SEHNR and CDR2 is FQNEAQ (reference sequence). The CDR3 DNA reads as TGTGCCAGCAGCTTAGCGGCGGCCCAGAGCTCTGGAAACACCATATATTTT. Translating gives CASSLAAAQSSGNTIYF.

The gene calls are TRBV11-2 and TRBJ2-5; possibly TRBD1 or TRBD2 for D (5 bases each). This CDR3 is 14 amino acids long. CDR1 is SGHAT, CDR2 FQNNGV, per germline. V was trimmed by 1 base and J by 1 base, leaving 7 bases between them. CDR3 coding DNA: TGTGCCAGCAGCTTAGGGGGGTTCCAAGAGACCCAGTACTTC. The encoded protein is CASSLGGFQETQYF.

This clone has more than one count but fewer than ten. The chain uses TRBV7-2 and TRBJ2-3, with 7 nucleotides matching TRBD2. The CDR3 length is 17 residues. The V and J ends lost 5 bases and 2 bases, in that order; junction bases with no gene match: 13. The germline V gene has CDR1 SGHTA and CDR2 FQGNSA. Here the CDR3 reads CASSPRSGLAFTDTQYF. The DNA for the CDR3 is TGTGCCAGCAGCCCCCGTAGCGGGCTAGCGTTCACAGATACGCAGTATTTT.

This clone was picked up a small number of times. This rearrangement joins TRBV6-5 to TRBJ2-7; D is uncertain. Germline-derived CDR1 and CDR2 are MNHEY and SVGAGI. With 5 bases removed from V and 2 bases from J, the gap between germline ends came to 13 bases. CDR3 length: 14 residues. The CDR3 loop is CASSKRVGPYEQYF. CDR3 nucleotides: TGTGCCAGCAGTAAACGGGTAGGACCCTACGAGCAGTACTTC.

The V and J genes are TRBV5-1 and TRBJ2-5; D not resolved. Germline V gene lookup returns CDR1 SGHRS and CDR2 YFSETQ. The CDR3 consists of 14 residues. V shed 0 bases and J shed 1 base, with 7 bases lying between them. The chain's CDR3 is CASSLGPIQETQYF. Here the CDR3 DNA reads TGCGCCAGCAGCTTGGGTCCGATCCAAGAGACCCAGTACTTC.

This chain connects TRBV27 to TRBJ1-1, with D perhaps matching TRBD1 (6 bases). CDR1 is MNHEY and CDR2 is SMNVEV in the germline V gene (reference sequence). V lost 1 base and J lost 7, with 13 bases in between. CDR3 length: 14 residues. This CDR3 is CASSLYPGANEAFF. CDR3 coding DNA: TGTGCCAGCAGTTTATACCCGGGGGCTAATGAAGCTTTCTTT.

V is TRBV5-4 and J is TRBJ1-6; D is ambiguous. Trimming shortened V by 5 bases and J by 10 bases, and 10 bases separated the two germline ends. The germline V gene has CDR1 SGHNT and CDR2 YYREEE (reference sequence). CDR3 length: 12 residues. CDR3: CASSYPKSPLHF. CDR3 bases: TGTGCCAGCAGTTATCCCAAATCACCCCTCCACTTT. Variable domain in full (rest from reference TRBV5-4 and TRBJ1-6): ETGVTQSPTHLIKTRGQQVTLRCSSQSGHNTVSWYQQALGQGPQFIFQYYREEENGRGNFPPRFSGLQFPNYSSELNVNALELDDSALYLCASSYPKSPLHFGNGTRLTVT.

The table lists this clone with a few counts. This rearrangement joins TRBV4-2 to TRBJ2-2; the D is unclear. Trimming removed 2 bases from V and 4 bases from J, with 20 bases in between. Germline assignment: CDR1 LGHNA and CDR2 YNFKEQ. The CDR3 runs 18 residues. CDR3 sequence: CASSQPSASLGSTGELFF. CDR3 in DNA: TGTGCCAGCAGCCAACCTTCTGCATCACTGGGTAGCACCGGGGAGCTGTTTTTT.

This clone has more than one count but fewer than ten. CDR3 residues: CSVGLETQRNTIYF. Here the CDR3 DNA reads TGCAGCGTGGGGCTGGAGACTCAAAGAAACACCATATATTTT. The chain couples TRBV29-1 to TRBJ1-3; D might be TRBD1 (5 bases). The V gene lost 6 bases and the J gene lost 5 bases, with 17 bases spanning the gap. This CDR3 spans 14 amino acids. CDR1 is SQVTM, CDR2 ANQGSEA, per germline.

In this sample, this clone turned up a few times. This chain links TRBV7-9 with TRBJ2-1; D might be TRBD2 (5 bases). The CDR3 contains 16 residues. V was clipped by 5 bases and J by 6 bases, with 20 bases between them. Germline V gene sequence: CDR1 SEHNR, CDR2 FQNEAQ (reference sequence). CDR3: CASSPLGLALGNEQFF. CDR3 nucleotides: TGTGCCAGCAGCCCCCTCGGGCTAGCCCTTGGCAATGAGCAGTTCTTC.

This clone was picked up a small number of times. The chain employs TRBV6-5 and TRBJ2-2, with 8 bases lining up with TRBD2. Trimming at V came to 3 bases and at J to 5 bases, leaving 5 bases not matched to a gene. Germline V gives CDR1 MNHEY, CDR2 SVGAGI. There are 15 residues in the CDR3. The chain's CDR3 is CASSYRRGATGELFF. For the CDR3, the DNA is TGTGCCAGCAGTTATCGGCGGGGGGCAACCGGGGAGCTGTTTTTT.

The chain carries TRBV6-1 and TRBJ2-1; 10 nucleotides agree with TRBD1. The ends lost 2 bases at V and 4 bases at J; junction bases unmatched: 5. This CDR3 region has 16 residues. Germline V gene lookup returns CDR1 MNHNS and CDR2 SASEGT. The CDR3, as DNA: TGTGCCAGCAGTGAACTCGACAGGGGGCGATACAATGAGCAGTTCTTC. Translation: CASSELDRGRYNEQFF.

This sequence joins TRBV27 and TRBJ2-3; D remains ambiguous. The CDR3 spans 16 residues. V lost 5 bases to trimming and J lost 1 base, with 16 bases between them. Germline assignment: CDR1 MNHEY and CDR2 SMNVEV (reference sequence). DNA for the CDR3: TGTGCCAGCAGTCCCACCCCGCGCGGCGGCACAGATACGCAGTATTTT. This codes for CASSPTPRGGTDTQYF.

This clone has more than one count but fewer than ten. The chain has TRBV10-3 and TRBJ2-3; possibly TRBD1 for D (6 bases). Trimming removed 7 bases at V and 2 bases at J, with 10 bases between. The CDR3 covers 13 residues. Germline values: CDR1 ENHRY, CDR2 SYGVKD. CDR3 in amino acids: CAITDRNTDTQYF. CDR3 nucleotides: TGTGCCATCACGGACAGAAACACAGATACGCAGTATTTT.

The chain uses TRBV9 and TRBJ1-1, with D unclear. This CDR3 contains 14 residues. CDR1 is SGDLS, CDR2 YYNGEE, per germline. The V gene lost 0 bases and the J gene lost 0 bases, with 6 bases spanning the gap. CDR3 sequence reads: CASSVAPMNTEAFF. In DNA, the CDR3 is TGTGCCAGCAGCGTAGCCCCCATGAACACTGAAGCTTTCTTT. Combining the CDR3 with reference TRBV9 and TRBJ1-1 gives the whole variable domain DSGVTQTPKHLITATGQRVTLRCSPRSGDLSVYWYQQSLDQGLQFLIQYYNGEERAKGNILERFSAQQFPDLHSELNLSSLELGDSALYFCASSVAPMNTEAFFGQGTRLTVV.

The V call is TRBV29-1, the J call TRBJ2-7; D not certain. CDR1 SQVTM and CDR2 ANQGSEA come from the germline V gene. The V end was cut by 6 bases, the J end by 0 bases, with 15 bases between. The CDR3 extends over 14 amino acids. The CDR3 DNA reads TGCAGCGTCGTTCGGACGGAGAGCTCCTACGAGCAGTACTTC. Translation: CSVVRTESSYEQYF.

This clone turned up a few times. This chain uses TRBV9 with TRBJ2-7; possible D gene TRBD1, 5 bases. The V gene's germline CDR1 is SGDLS and CDR2 YYNGEE. V gave up 3 bases and J gave up 7 bases, with 26 bases separating them. The CDR3 has 17 residues. CDR3 amino acids: CASSATHTYSGFVEQYF. In DNA form, the CDR3 reads TGTGCCAGCAGCGCCACCCATACCTATTCAGGGTTTGTGGAGCAGTACTTC.

A remark on this clone: Compared with germline, one end of the junction differs, possibly owing to a read error. The chain joins TRBV6-5 to TRBJ1-5, with 7 bases identical to TRBD1. The CDR3 sequence is 15 residues long. Germline V lookup: CDR1 MNHEY, CDR2 SVGAGI. The CDR3 DNA follows: TGTGCCAGCAGTTACCCGAGACAGGGCAACCAGCCCCAGCATTTT. Its protein is CASSYPRQGNQPQHF.

This clone has a handful of counts. This chain joins TRBV6-4 and TRBJ2-1; 12 bases map to TRBD2. The V and J ends lost 8 bases and 5 bases, in that order; junction bases with no gene match: 7. Looked up from germline, CDR1 is MRHNA and CDR2 is SNTAGT. The CDR3 runs to 15 residues. In DNA, the CDR3 is TGTGCCAGCGGTAGACTAGCGGGAGCAAACAATGAGCAGTTCTTC. The encoded protein is CASGRLAGANNEQFF.

In this sample, this clone turned up a few times. The J gene is TRBJ2-7, the V gene TRBV29-1; D gene unclear. The V gene lost 4 bases and the J gene lost 4 bases, with 11 bases spanning the gap. This CDR3 has 12 amino acids. Germline CDR1 and CDR2: SQVTM and ANQGSEA. CDR3 in DNA: TGCAGCGTTGCGACACGAGGATACGAGCAGTACTTC. Protein: CSVATRGYEQYF.

The chain joins TRBV9 to TRBJ2-2; D not resolved. The CDR3 is made up of 16 amino acids. The V end lost 3 bases, the J end lost 0 bases, and 12 bases lay between the germline ends. CDR1 SGDLS and CDR2 YYNGEE come from the germline V gene. CDR3: CASSAPAIANTGELFF. The CDR3 DNA is TGTGCCAGCAGCGCCCCCGCGATCGCGAACACCGGGGAGCTGTTTTTT.